This T cell receptor (beta chain) was captured by sequencing in a study of T cell repertoires in cytomegalovirus infection. The wider study: In public TCR beta signatures, there were indications of both CMV infection and matching HLA type.

Study observations and caveats: The ex vivo response was dominated by HLA-C-restricted CMV-specific TCR beta clonotypes. Of the TCR beta families, the public ones yielded a cumulative frequency that identified carriers of CMV plus the relevant HLA.

Germline CDR1 reads SGHVS; CDR2 reads FQNEAQ. CDR3 length equals 15 residues. V lost 2 bases and J lost 4; bases outside the gene matches: 2. TCRdb reprocessed the reads via MiXCR and lists one record per CDR3 protein. Of over 300,000 distinct CDR3 sequences in the sample, over 7.5% are singletons; the top ten hold approximately 4.7%. This clonotype was recorded many times. Antigen: not known. The sequence was obtained from a human donor in good health (CMV status not recorded). Some clones in this sample may be carry-over from other donors' samples. The V and J genes are TRBV7-8 and TRBJ2-3; 11 nucleotides line up with TRBD2. Sequenced sample: PBMCs. The DNA of the CDR3 is TGTGCCAGCAGCTTAATTAGCGGGGGGGCAGATACGCAGTATTTT. This encodes CASSLISGGADTQYF.